These 14 T cell receptor beta chains originate from one sample sequenced in a study of blood T cells in healthy people across ages. Together with a sample-barcoded 5' primer, a J-beta primer mix was included in a second PCR lasting about 6 to 12 cycles. Using its own MiXCR run on the 5' RACE reads, TCRdb lists one record per CDR3 protein. The sample comprises about 1.6 million distinct CDR3 sequences, roughly 32% of which are singletons, and approximately 10% rests with the top ten. Sequences were obtained from blood. These receptor sequences come from a woman aged 25-40 years in good health.

A word on this clonotype: Its ends do not fully match the called genes, so a read error is possible. This chain connects TRBV10-3 to TRBJ1-1; D remains unclear. Germline CDR1 ENHRY, CDR2 SYGVKD. This CDR3 is 13 amino acids long. The DNA of the CDR3 is TGTGCCACCCCCCTGCGAGAGAACATTGAAGCTTTCTTT. This encodes CATPLRENIEAFF.

This clonotype occurred a few times. The rearrangement links TRBV3-1 to TRBJ1-5, with D possibly being TRBD1 (6 bases). V lost 1 base, J lost 3 bases, and 10 bases lay in between. Germline-derived CDR1 and CDR2 are LGHDT and YNNKEL (reference sequence). CDR3 size: 15 residues. The CDR3 reads CASSQGGPNNQPQHF. As DNA, the CDR3 is TGTGCCAGCAGCCAAGGGGGGCCCAACAATCAGCCCCAGCATTTT.

The rearrangement links TRBV2 to TRBJ2-1, with TRBD2 matching over 15 bases. CDR1 is SNHLY, CDR2 FYNNEI, per germline. The V segment lost 5 bases and the J segment 10 bases; nucleotides outside the gene matches: 9. This CDR3 contains 16 residues. CDR3 bases: TGTGCCAGCAGTCCCAGGACTAGCGGGAGGGCCGAGGAGCAGTTCTTC. Translated, it gives CASSPRTSGRAEEQFF.

The chain uses TRBV30 and TRBJ2-1; the D gene could be TRBD1 or TRBD2 (5 bases each). The germline gives CDR1 GTSNPN, CDR2 SVGIG (reference sequence). The CDR3 contains 11 residues. The V gene lost 5 bases and the J gene lost 10 bases, with 12 bases spanning the gap. CDR3 sequence reads: CAWGDAVEQFF. The CDR3 DNA follows: TGTGCCTGGGGGGACGCAGTCGAGCAGTTCTTC.

This clonotype turned up a few times. The J gene is TRBJ1-1, the V gene TRBV12-3 or TRBV12-4; no clear D gene. The CDR3 is made up of 17 amino acids. Trimming removed 1 base from V and 1 base from J, with 16 bases in between. The CDR3: CASSLEGRSGRNTEAFF. The CDR3 coding sequence is TGTGCCAGCAGTTTAGAGGGAAGAAGCGGGAGGAACACTGAAGCTTTCTTT.

This clonotype was seen a handful of times. The chain is built from TRBV9 and TRBJ2-7, with 7 bases identical to TRBD1. This CDR3 contains 14 residues. V trimming: 3 bases; J trimming: 5 bases; junction bases outside the gene matches: 8. Germline assignment: CDR1 SGDLS and CDR2 YYNGEE. The CDR3 DNA is TGTGCCAGCAGCGACCGGGACAGAGCACACGAGCAGTACTTC. Translation gives CASSDRDRAHEQYF. The full variable domain, completed using reference TRBV9 and TRBJ2-7, is DSGVTQTPKHLITATGQRVTLRCSPRSGDLSVYWYQQSLDQGLQFLIQYYNGEERAKGNILERFSAQQFPDLHSELNLSSLELGDSALYFCASSDRDRAHEQYFGPGTRLTVT.

The V gene is TRBV7-2, the J gene TRBJ2-1; 8 bases line up with TRBD2. Germline lookup yields CDR1 SGHTA and CDR2 FQGNSA. CDR3 length equals 16 residues. Germline trimming cut 2 bases from V and 5 bases from J; bases unmatched to any gene: 8. The CDR3: CASSLTAGVPDNEQFF. The CDR3 DNA reads TGTGCCAGCAGCTTAACAGCGGGAGTCCCCGACAATGAGCAGTTCTTC.

This clonotype was counted only a few times. V gene TRBV7-6 combines with J gene TRBJ1-6; 8 bases line up with TRBD1. Germline-derived CDR1 and CDR2 are SGHVS and FNYEAQ. Germline trimming cut 6 bases from V and 10 bases from J; bases unmatched to any gene: 8. This CDR3 has 14 residues. The CDR3 DNA is TGTGCCAGCAGTCTGCCAGGACAGGGATCACCCCTCCACTTT. This sequence encodes CASSLPGQGSPLHF.

As concerns this clonotype: Sequence at one end of the junction differs from germline and may be a read error. The chain employs TRBV27 and TRBJ2-1, with 7 bases that match TRBD2. Germline V gene sequence: CDR1 MNHEY, CDR2 SMNVEV (reference sequence). CDR3 length: 14 residues. CDR3 region: CASASGGAYNEQFF. CDR3 nucleotide sequence: TGCGCCAGCGCTAGCGGCGGTGCCTACAATGAGCAGTTCTTC.

V usage is TRBV9 and J usage is TRBJ2-4; perhaps TRBD2 as D (5 bases). The end of the DNA is better explained by TRBJ2-7, so the J call may be wrong. CDR3 length: 16 residues. CDR1 and CDR2 from the germline V gene are SGDLS and YYNGEE. CDR3 bases: TGTGCCAGCAGCCCCAGAGGGATAGCTGACACCTACGAGCAGTACTTC. Its protein is CASSPRGIADTYEQYF.

At least ten counts were recorded for this clonotype. The genes are TRBV6-6 and TRBJ1-6; D ambiguous. The CDR3 contains 14 residues. From germline, CDR1 is MNHNY and CDR2 SVGAGI (reference sequence). V gave up 2 bases and J gave up 5 bases, with 7 bases separating them. CDR3 protein: CASSYQENNSPLHF. The CDR3 region has the DNA TGTGCCAGCAGTTACCAGGAGAATAATTCACCCCTCCACTTT.

In this sample, this clonotype turned up many times. The rearrangement uses TRBV29-1 and TRBJ2-7, with TRBD1 identical over 7 bases. Germline assignment: CDR1 SQVTM and CDR2 ANQGSEA. CDR3 length: 13 residues. Trimming cost V 4 bases and J 0 bases; bases outside gene matches: 3. The CDR3 DNA follows: TGCAGCGTTGCGGGACAGTACTCCTACGAGCAGTACTTC. This translates into CSVAGQYSYEQYF.

This clonotype was observed a few times. This chain uses TRBV6-1 with TRBJ2-3; TRBD2 matches at 11 bases. The J segment lost 5 bases and the V segment lost 3 bases, leaving 13 bases of the junction unmatched. Germline values: CDR1 MNHNS, CDR2 SASEGT. The CDR3 is made up of 18 amino acids. This CDR3 is CASSERLAGGPSGDTQYF. The DNA of the CDR3 is TGTGCCAGCAGTGAGCGGCTAGCGGGAGGCCCTTCGGGAGATACGCAGTATTTT.

V usage is TRBV20-1 and J usage is TRBJ2-1; 8 nucleotides agree with TRBD2. Germline CDR1 and CDR2: DFQATT and SNEGSKA (reference sequence). J gave up 14 bases and V 0 bases, and 24 bases lay outside the gene matches. The CDR3 has 18 residues. Written as DNA, the CDR3 is TGCAGTGCTAGAGATCTAACTAGCGGCGACATTTGGATGGGTCCCAAGTTCTTC. Residues: CSARDLTSGDIWMGPKFF.